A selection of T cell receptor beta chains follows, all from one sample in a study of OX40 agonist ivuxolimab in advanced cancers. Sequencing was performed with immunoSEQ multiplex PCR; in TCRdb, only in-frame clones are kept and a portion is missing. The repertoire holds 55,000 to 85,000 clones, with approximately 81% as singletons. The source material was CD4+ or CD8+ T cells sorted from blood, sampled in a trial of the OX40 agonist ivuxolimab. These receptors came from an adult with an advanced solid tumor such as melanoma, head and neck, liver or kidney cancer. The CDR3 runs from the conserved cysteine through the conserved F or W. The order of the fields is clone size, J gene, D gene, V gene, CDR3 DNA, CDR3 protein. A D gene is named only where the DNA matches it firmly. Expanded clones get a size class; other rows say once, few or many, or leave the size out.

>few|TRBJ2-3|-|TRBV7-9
TGTGCCAGCAGTTCGGAGGTCAGCCCAGATACGCAGTATTTT
CASSSEVSPDTQYF
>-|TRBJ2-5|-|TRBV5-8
TGTGCCAGCAGCTTGATGTCGGAGACCCAGTACTTC
CASSLMSETQYF
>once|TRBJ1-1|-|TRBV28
TGTGCCAGCCTCAAGGCCCGGGGGTATGCGAACACTGAAGCTTTCTTT
CASLKARGYANTEAFF
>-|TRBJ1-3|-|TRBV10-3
TGTGCCATCAAGGAAGAGAGACGCACCATATATTTT
CAIKEERRTIYF
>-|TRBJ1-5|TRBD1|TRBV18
TGTGCCAGCTCACCATCGCCGGGACAGGGGGGACAGCCCCAGCATTTT
CASSPSPGQGGQPQHF
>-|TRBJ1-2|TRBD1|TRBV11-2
TGTGCCAGCAGCCCCCTGACAGGGCTATATGGCTACACCTTC
CASSPLTGLYGYTF
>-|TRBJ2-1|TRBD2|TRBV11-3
TGTGCCAGCAGCCCCGGGGGGGCCCCCTACAATGAGCAGTTCTTC
CASSPGGAPYNEQFF
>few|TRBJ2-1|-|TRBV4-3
TGCGCCAGCAGCCAAGATCGGAATGAGCAGTTCTTC
CASSQDRNEQFF
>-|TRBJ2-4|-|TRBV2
TGTGCCAGCAGGGATTTTGCCGGGGGCAAAAACATTCAGTACTTC
CASRDFAGGKNIQYF
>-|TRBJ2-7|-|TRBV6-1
TGTGCCAGCAGCCCGCCGGGACCTCGAGAGCAGTACTTC
CASSPPGPREQYF
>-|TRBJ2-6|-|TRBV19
TGTGCCAGTAGACCAGGGGGGAATGGGGCCAACGTCCTGACTTTC
CASRPGGNGANVLTF
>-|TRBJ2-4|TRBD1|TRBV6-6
TGTGCCAGCAGCAGCGGACAGGGAGGTTGGGACATTCAGTACTTC
CASSSGQGGWDIQYF
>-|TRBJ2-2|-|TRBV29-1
TGCAGCGTTCCCGGGACACCCAACACCGGGGAGCTGTTTTTT
CSVPGTPNTGELFF
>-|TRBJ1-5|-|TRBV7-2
TGTGCCAGCAGCTGGGGGGTGGTACGACAGCCCCAGCATTTT
CASSWGVVRQPQHF
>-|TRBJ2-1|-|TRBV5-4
TGTGCCAGCAGCCAAATACAGGTGAGCTCCTACAATGAGCAGTTCTTC
CASSQIQVSSYNEQFF
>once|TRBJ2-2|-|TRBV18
TGTGCCAGCTCACCAAATAGGGTCAACACCGGGGAGCTGTTTTTT
CASSPNRVNTGELFF
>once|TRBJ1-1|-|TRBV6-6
TGTGCCTCTGATCAGAACCAGGGGAAGGGCACTGAAGCTTTCTTT
CASDQNQGKGTEAFF
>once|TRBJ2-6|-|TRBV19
TGTGCCAGTAGCTTTAGCTCTGGGGCCAACGTCCTGACTTTC
CASSFSSGANVLTF
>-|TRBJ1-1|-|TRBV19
TGTGCCAGTGTTCCCGTCGTGGGAGGGAACACTGAAGCTTTCTTT
CASVPVVGGNTEAFF
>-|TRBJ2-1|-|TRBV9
TGTGCCAGCAGCCCCAAAGGCCCCGTCTCCTACAATGAGCAGTTCTTC
CASSPKGPVSYNEQFF
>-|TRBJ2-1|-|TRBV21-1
TGTGCCAGCAGCAAACGCCCTAGCGCAGGGTCAAGAGAAGTGAGCAATGAGCAGTTCTTC
CASSKRPSAGSREVSNEQFF
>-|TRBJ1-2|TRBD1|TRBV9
TGTGCCAGCTCCGCAGGGGGCGGCTACACCTTC
CASSAGGGYTF
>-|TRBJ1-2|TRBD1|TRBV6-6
TGTGCCAGCAGTTTTGGACAGGCTAGCTATGGCTACACCTTC
CASSFGQASYGYTF
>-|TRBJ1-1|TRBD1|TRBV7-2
TGTGCCAGCAGCTTAGCCCGGACAGGGGGATACGCTTTCTTT
CASSLARTGGYAFF
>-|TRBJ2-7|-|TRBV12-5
TGTGCTAGTGGTTTGGCTACAGGTGATACCTCCTACGAGCAGTACTTC
CASGLATGDTSYEQYF
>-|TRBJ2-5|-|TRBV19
TGTGCCAGTAGTATGGGAATAGAGGGCAGGGAGACCCAGTACTTC
CASSMGIEGRETQYF
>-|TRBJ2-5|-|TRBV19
TGTGCCAGTAGTCTGAGGGAGGCTAGAGAAGAGACCCAGTACTTC
CASSLREAREETQYF
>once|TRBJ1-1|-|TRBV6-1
TGTGCCAGCAGTGCCGGGTCCGGAGGAAGAGCTTTCTTT
CASSAGSGGRAFF
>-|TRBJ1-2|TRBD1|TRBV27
TGTGCCAGCAGTTTAACAGGGGCGCGAAGTATAGCTGGCTACACCTTC
CASSLTGARSIAGYTF
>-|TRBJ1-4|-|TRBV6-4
TGTGCCAGCAGTCCAGGTGGGCCTTTGGGGGAAAAACTGTTTTTT
CASSPGGPLGEKLFF
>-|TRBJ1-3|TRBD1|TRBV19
TGTGCCAGTAGTACGACAGGGGCAGGAAACACCATATATTTT
CASSTTGAGNTIYF
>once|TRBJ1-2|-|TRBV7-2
TGTGCCAGCAGCTTAGCCCCCTATGGCTACACCTTC
CASSLAPYGYTF
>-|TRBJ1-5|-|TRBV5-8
TGTGCCAGCAGCTCCGCCGGACATGGTCAGCCCCAGCATTTT
CASSSAGHGQPQHF
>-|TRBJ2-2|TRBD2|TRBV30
TGTGCCTGGTTGTTAGCGGGGGGCCGAGGGGAGCTGTTTTTT
CAWLLAGGRGELFF
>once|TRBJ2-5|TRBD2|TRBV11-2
TGTGCCAGCAGCTTCCAGCGGGGAAAAGAGACCCAGTACTTC
CASSFQRGKETQYF
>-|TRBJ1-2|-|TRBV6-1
TGTGCCACCTCGACGGTGCTAGAGGGCTACACCTTC
CATSTVLEGYTF
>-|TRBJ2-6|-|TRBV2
TGTGCCAGCAGTGGTGCGCCAGGCCAAACCTCTGGGGCCAACGTCCTGACTTTC
CASSGAPGQTSGANVLTF
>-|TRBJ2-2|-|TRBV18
TGTGCCAGCTCACCAGGAGCGGACAGCGTCACCGGGGAGCTGTTTTTT
CASSPGADSVTGELFF
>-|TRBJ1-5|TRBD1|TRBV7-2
TGTGCCAGCAGCTTAACGGGACAGGGAACTCAGCCCCAGCATTTT
CASSLTGQGTQPQHF
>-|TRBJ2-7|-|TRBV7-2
TGTGCCAGCAGCTTATACTACGAGCAGTACTTC
CASSLYYEQYF
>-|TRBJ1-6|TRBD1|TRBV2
TGTGCCAGCAGGGGGACAGACGTGGGGATTTCACCCCTCCACTTT
CASRGTDVGISPLHF
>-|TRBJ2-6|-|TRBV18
TGTGCCAGCTCACCGGGACGGGGTAACTCTGGGGCCAACGTCCTGACTTTC
CASSPGRGNSGANVLTF